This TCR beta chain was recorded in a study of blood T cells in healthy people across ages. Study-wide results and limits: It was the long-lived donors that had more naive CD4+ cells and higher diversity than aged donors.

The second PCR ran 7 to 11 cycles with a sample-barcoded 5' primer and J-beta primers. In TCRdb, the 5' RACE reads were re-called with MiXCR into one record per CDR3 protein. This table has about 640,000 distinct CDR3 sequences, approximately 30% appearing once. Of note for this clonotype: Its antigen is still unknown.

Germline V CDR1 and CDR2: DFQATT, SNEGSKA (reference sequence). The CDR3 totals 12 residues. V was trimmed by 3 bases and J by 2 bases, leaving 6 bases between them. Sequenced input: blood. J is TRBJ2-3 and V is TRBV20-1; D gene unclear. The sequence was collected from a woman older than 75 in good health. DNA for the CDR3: TGCAGTGCTAGTCCGCACACAGATACGCAGTATTTT. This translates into CSASPHTDTQYF.